The 29 T cell receptor beta chains given below trace back to one sample, sequenced in a study of cytomegalovirus exposure and HLA in healthy donors. The PCR employed 60 Vbeta primers together with 13 Jbeta primers. Sequenced by immunoSEQ multiplex PCR; TCRdb stores in-frame clones only, minus some. The sample lists roughly 100,000 clones; 70% to 80% were seen once. Sequenced: PBMCs. The receptors were sampled from a male donor in good health and CMV-seropositive.

The rearrangement uses TRBV11-3 and TRBJ2-7; TRBD2 aligns across 7 bases. V was pared by 6 bases and J by 3 bases, with 8 bases of the junction left unmatched. CDR1 and CDR2 from the germline V gene are SGHNT and YENEEA. The CDR3 sequence is 14 residues long. The CDR3 sequence is CASRIGSGNYEQYF. CDR3 DNA sequence: TGTGCCAGCAGAATAGGGAGCGGGAACTACGAGCAGTACTTC.

The rearrangement links TRBV6-5 to TRBJ1-2; maybe TRBD1 (5 bases). This CDR3 region has 14 residues. Germline-derived CDR1 and CDR2 are MNHEY and SVGAGI. The V end lost 10 bases, the J end lost 4 bases, and 19 bases lay between the germline ends. The DNA of the CDR3 is TGTGCCATAAAGGTGGGGCAGGCCTCCTATGGCTACACCTTC. Protein sequence: CAIKVGQASYGYTF.

The chain couples TRBV6-5 to TRBJ2-1, with a weak D call TRBD2 (5 bases). V gave up 5 bases and J gave up 0 bases, with 8 bases separating them. This CDR3 region has 14 residues. Germline V lookup: CDR1 MNHEY, CDR2 SVGAGI. CDR3 nucleotide sequence: TGTGCCAGCAGTCGGGAAAGCTCCTACAATGAGCAGTTCTTC. The encoded protein is CASSRESSYNEQFF.

The chain employs TRBV28 and TRBJ1-1; weak D call: TRBD1 (6 bases). Germline CDR1 reads MDHEN; CDR2 reads SYDVKM. Trimming took 7 bases from V and 10 from J, leaving 13 bases between them. The CDR3 contains 11 residues. CDR3 DNA: TGTGCCAGCACCGAGGGGGGGAGAGCTTTCTTT. Protein product: CASTEGGRAFF.

The gene calls are TRBV7-2 and TRBJ2-3; TRBD1 agrees at 9 bases. The CDR3 extends over 14 amino acids. The J segment lost 4 bases and the V segment lost 5 bases, leaving 4 bases of the junction unmatched. Germline values: CDR1 SGHTA, CDR2 FQGNSA. CDR3 nucleotides: TGTGCCAGCAGCCCGGGACAGGGACCAGATACGCAGTATTTT. Its protein product is CASSPGQGPDTQYF.

This clone was counted a few times. This sequence joins TRBV27 and TRBJ2-7, with TRBD2 matching 12 bases. The germline CDR1 and CDR2 sequences are MNHEY and SMNVEV (reference sequence). This CDR3 has 15 amino acids. J gave up 8 bases and V 4 bases, and 9 bases lay outside the gene matches. The CDR3 spells CASSSNGGLAGKQYF. The CDR3 DNA reads as TGTGCCAGCAGTTCCAATGGAGGACTAGCGGGAAAGCAGTACTTC.

The chain carries TRBV2 and TRBJ2-1; TRBD2 matches 12 bases. This CDR3 is built from 19 residues. With V trimmed by 8 bases and J by 0 bases, 14 bases remained unmatched. Germline V gene sequence: CDR1 SNHLY, CDR2 FYNNEI. The CDR3 is CASSTPGTSGLSSYNEQFF. The CDR3 nucleotides read TGTGCCAGCTCTACTCCCGGGACTAGCGGGCTTAGCTCCTACAATGAGCAGTTCTTC.

The rearrangement links TRBV6-1 to TRBJ2-7; 9 bases match TRBD2. J was trimmed by 1 base and V by 0 bases; bases with no gene match: 7. Per germline, CDR1 MNHNS and CDR2 SASEGT. CDR3 size: 17 residues. CDR3 protein: CASSEALLAGRSYEQYF. The CDR3 coding sequence is TGTGCCAGCAGTGAAGCGCTTCTAGCGGGAAGGTCCTACGAGCAGTACTTC.

CDR3 in amino acids: CATSRETNYGYTF. CDR3 DNA: TGTGCCACCAGCAGGGAGACTAACTATGGCTACACCTTC. The chain employs TRBV15 and TRBJ1-2, with D unclear. Trimming cost V 3 bases and J 0 bases, with 5 bases left between them. CDR3 size: 13 residues. Germline V lookup: CDR1 LNHNV, CDR2 YYDKDF (reference sequence).

The chain carries TRBV5-1 and TRBJ2-5, with D perhaps matching TRBD2 (5 bases). The length of the CDR3 is 13 residues. The V gene lost 5 bases and the J gene lost 3 bases, with 11 bases spanning the gap. The V gene's germline CDR1 is SGHRS and CDR2 YFSETQ. CDR3: CASSRTVEETQYF. The CDR3 DNA reads as TGCGCCAGCAGTCGGACTGTGGAAGAGACCCAGTACTTC. Full variable domain (outside the CDR3, taken from reference TRBV5-1 and TRBJ2-5): KAGVTQTPRYLIKTRGQQVTLSCSPISGHRSVSWYQQTPGQGLQFLFEYFSETQRNKGNFPGRFSGRQFSNSRSEMNVSTLELGDSALYLCASSRTVEETQYFGPGTRLLVL.

This clone has just a few counts. V usage is TRBV9 and J usage is TRBJ2-2, with 7 bases aligning to TRBD2. CDR3 length: 15 residues. The junction had 4 bases not matched to a gene; V was cut back by 3 bases and J by 2 bases. Germline V CDR1 and CDR2: SGDLS, YYNGEE. CDR3 in amino acids: CASSATSANTGELFF. The CDR3 DNA reads as TGTGCCAGCAGCGCCACTAGCGCAAACACCGGGGAGCTGTTTTTT.

As for this clone: The sample carries other DNA sequences with the same CDR3. V is TRBV6-4 and J is TRBJ1-1; 10 positions agree with TRBD1. Per germline, CDR1 MRHNA and CDR2 SNTAGT. The CDR3 consists of 13 residues. Trimming took 8 bases from V and 4 from J; bases not matched to a gene: 4. The CDR3 spells CASSDRGITEAFF. The DNA for the CDR3 is TGTGCCAGCTCGGACAGGGGGATCACTGAAGCTTTCTTT.

The V gene is TRBV18, the J gene TRBJ2-7; 10 bases agree with TRBD2. This CDR3 is built from 17 residues. Per the germline V gene, CDR1 is KGHSH and CDR2 is LQKENI. V was pared by 0 bases and J by 3 bases, with 8 bases of the junction left unmatched. The CDR3 is CASSPPGTSVNGYEQYF. The CDR3, as DNA: TGTGCCAGCTCACCACCGGGGACTAGCGTGAACGGCTACGAGCAGTACTTC. The entire variable domain, with the rest obtained from reference TRBV18 and TRBJ2-7, is as follows: NAGVMQNPRHLVRRRGQEARLRCSPMKGHSHVYWYRQLPEEGLKFMVYLQKENIIDESGMPKERFSAEFPKEGPSILRIQQVVRGDSAAYFCASSPPGTSVNGYEQYFGPGTRLTVT.

The rearrangement uses TRBV30 and TRBJ2-7, with TRBD2 as a possible D gene (6 bases). The CDR3 has 16 amino acids. CDR1 and CDR2 from the germline V gene are GTSNPN and SVGIG (reference sequence). Trimming removed 3 bases at V and 0 bases at J, with 18 bases between. CDR3 DNA sequence: TGTGCCTGGAGGGGGGGAACGGGACGGCACTCCTACGAGCAGTACTTC. Amino acids: CAWRGGTGRHSYEQYF.

The V gene is TRBV27, the J gene TRBJ2-3; D unclear. Trimming removed 6 bases from V and 6 bases from J, with 10 bases in between. Per the germline V gene, CDR1 is MNHEY and CDR2 is SMNVEV (reference sequence). The CDR3 totals 12 residues. Written as DNA, the CDR3 is TGTGCCAGCAGGGAGAGGTGGGATACGCAGTATTTT. Amino acids: CASRERWDTQYF.

The genes are TRBV10-3 and TRBJ2-2; 8 positions match TRBD1. J gave up 0 bases and V 7 bases, and 7 bases lay outside the gene matches. CDR1 is ENHRY and CDR2 is SYGVKD in the germline V gene. This CDR3 region has 16 residues. The CDR3 sequence: CAITRDRGANTGELFF. The CDR3 nucleotides read TGTGCCATCACTAGAGACAGGGGTGCGAACACCGGGGAGCTGTTTTTT.

The table lists this clone with a few counts. DNA for the CDR3: TGCGCCAGCAGCCAATACCCCACAGGGGCCCCAGAAAAACTGTTTTTT. It is translated as CASSQYPTGAPEKLFF. The V and J genes are TRBV4-1 and TRBJ1-4; 7 nucleotides agree with TRBD1. The trim removed 2 bases at V and 8 bases at J, leaving 11 bases unmatched. From germline, CDR1 is MGHRA and CDR2 YSYEKL. The CDR3 is 16 amino acids.

The rearrangement links TRBV27 to TRBJ2-7; a possible D gene is TRBD1 (5 bases). Germline V gene lookup returns CDR1 MNHEY and CDR2 SMNVEV (reference sequence). Trimming took off 5 bases at V and 0 bases at J, with 14 bases between the two ends. There are 15 residues in the CDR3. The CDR3: CASSPRQRGSYEQYF. The CDR3 coding sequence is TGTGCCAGCAGTCCCCGACAGAGAGGCTCCTACGAGCAGTACTTC.

The J gene is TRBJ2-5, the V gene TRBV7-2; D gene ambiguous. Per the germline V gene, CDR1 is SGHTA and CDR2 is FQGNSA. V was shortened by 3 bases and J by 2 bases, with 7 bases between the two germline ends. This CDR3 spans 13 amino acids. The CDR3 sequence: CASSFQVQETQYF. In DNA, the CDR3 is TGTGCCAGCAGCTTCCAGGTGCAAGAGACCCAGTACTTC. The whole variable domain, remainder taken from reference TRBV7-2 and TRBJ2-5, is GAGVSQSPSNKVTEKGKDVELRCDPISGHTALYWYRQSLGQGLEFLIYFQGNSAPDKSGLPSDRFSAERTGGSVSTLTIQRTQQEDSAVYLCASSFQVQETQYFGPGTRLLVL.

This chain's CDR3 is CASRSRGLVTEQYF. The CDR3 DNA reads TGTGCCAGCAGATCCCGGGGACTAGTCACCGAGCAGTACTTC. The chain has TRBV6-5 and TRBJ2-7; 8 nucleotides agree with TRBD2. Germline CDR1 MNHEY, CDR2 SVGAGI. The CDR3 extends over 14 amino acids. V shed 6 bases and J 6 bases; nucleotides not matched to a gene: 10.

This clone was observed a single time. The chain uses TRBV6-1 and TRBJ2-7; 7 nucleotides align to TRBD2. Germline CDR1 reads MNHNS; CDR2 reads SASEGT. There are 15 residues in the CDR3. Trimming at V came to 3 bases and at J to 4 bases, leaving 9 bases not matched to a gene. The DNA of the CDR3 is TGTGCCAGCAGTGAGCCGGGGGGACCCTTATACGAGCAGTACTTC. The encoded protein is CASSEPGGPLYEQYF.

The chain combines TRBV19 with TRBJ2-2; D is unresolved. This CDR3 is built from 15 residues. Germline V gene data show CDR1 as LNHDA and CDR2 as SQIVND (reference sequence). Trimming left V 4 bases short and J 2 bases short, with 11 bases between. The CDR3 sequence is CASSRYQFNTGELFF. DNA of the CDR3: TGTGCCAGTAGTAGGTATCAGTTCAACACCGGGGAGCTGTTTTTT.

This sequence joins TRBV9 and TRBJ2-5; 10 bases agree with TRBD2. Germline V gene lookup returns CDR1 SGDLS and CDR2 YYNGEE. V was pared by 3 bases and J by 2 bases, with 4 bases of the junction left unmatched. The CDR3 runs 15 residues. CDR3 protein: CASSGTSGPQETQYF. The CDR3 region has the DNA TGTGCCAGCAGCGGGACTAGCGGACCTCAAGAGACCCAGTACTTC.

The J gene is TRBJ1-5, the V gene TRBV19, with TRBD1 matching over 7 bases. Germline-derived CDR1 and CDR2 are LNHDA and SQIVND (reference sequence). V lost 9 bases, J lost 1 base, and 9 bases stayed unmatched. The CDR3 contains 15 residues. The CDR3 region has the DNA TGTGCCAGCAGACAGGGTAGGGTAAGCAATCAGCCCCAGCATTTT. The encoded protein is CASRQGRVSNQPQHF.

The genes are TRBV5-1 and TRBJ2-3, with TRBD2 matching over 10 bases. Germline V gene data show CDR1 as SGHRS and CDR2 as YFSETQ. V gave up 4 bases and J gave up 4 bases; unmatched junction bases: 9. CDR3 length: 16 amino acids. The CDR3 region is CASSLKREGGPDTQYF. The CDR3 coding sequence is TGCGCCAGCAGCCTCAAGCGGGAGGGAGGCCCAGATACGCAGTATTTT.

This clone occurred once. The chain links TRBV28 to TRBJ1-5; D may be TRBD1 (5 bases). This CDR3 is built from 15 residues. The ends were cut back, 6 bases at V and 7 bases at J, with 19 bases in the middle. Germline CDR1 is MDHEN and CDR2 is SYDVKM. The CDR3 region is CASSWRSGYGQPQHF. The CDR3 nucleotides read TGTGCCAGCAGCTGGCGCTCAGGGTATGGGCAGCCCCAGCATTTT.

The gene calls are TRBV19 and TRBJ2-1; 8 bases map to TRBD2. With 6 bases clipped from V and 6 bases from J, the junction kept 7 bases outside the gene matches. The CDR3 consists of 14 residues. Germline loops: CDR1 LNHDA, CDR2 SQIVND (reference sequence). The CDR3 loop is CASSGRATINEQFF. The DNA of the CDR3 is TGTGCCAGTAGCGGGAGGGCCACTATCAATGAGCAGTTCTTC.

The chain has TRBV7-3 and TRBJ1-5, with TRBD1 matching 11 bases. Germline-derived CDR1 and CDR2 are SGHTA and FQGTGA. V was pared by 4 bases and J by 2 bases, with 4 bases of the junction left unmatched. The CDR3 has 16 amino acids. The CDR3, as DNA: TGTGCCAGCAGCTCTACGGGACAGGGGGGCAATCAGCCCCAGCATTTT. Its translation is CASSSTGQGGNQPQHF.

This clone has more than one count but fewer than ten. The chain couples TRBV6-5 to TRBJ1-2, with a tentative D call TRBD1 (5 bases). From germline, CDR1 is MNHEY and CDR2 SVGAGI. The CDR3 sequence is 15 residues long. V lost 0 bases to trimming and J lost 2 bases, with 10 bases between them. This CDR3 is CASSYSGGANYGYTF. The CDR3 DNA reads as TGTGCCAGCAGTTACTCGGGCGGGGCCAACTATGGCTACACCTTC.